The 16 T cell receptor beta chains given below trace back to one sample, sequenced in a study of blood T cell repertoires in COVID-19. Generated by immunoSEQ multiplex PCR, the TCRdb table keeps only in-frame clones and is missing some. The sample holds 50,000 to 65,000 clones, roughly 76% seen once. Material for sequencing was peripheral blood. Every receptor here comes from a woman aged 55-69 years with acute or convalescent COVID-19.

This sequence joins TRBV15 and TRBJ1-2; 8 nucleotides agree with TRBD1. Germline CDR1 is LNHNV and CDR2 is YYDKDF (reference sequence). The J segment lost 4 bases and the V segment lost 4 bases, leaving 5 bases of the junction unmatched. The CDR3 consists of 14 residues. CDR3 in DNA: TGTGCCACCAGCAAGGACAGGGTATCCTATGGCTACACCTTC. It specifies CATSKDRVSYGYTF.

This clone was counted between two and nine times. This chain joins TRBV4-2 and TRBJ2-1; 8 bases are a match to TRBD2. Germline trimming cut 2 bases from V and 6 bases from J; bases unmatched to any gene: 6. Germline V gives CDR1 LGHNA, CDR2 YNFKEQ. The CDR3 contains 15 residues. The CDR3: CASSQNGGVGNEQFF. Written as DNA, the CDR3 is TGTGCCAGCAGCCAAAACGGGGGGGTGGGCAATGAGCAGTTCTTC.

The CDR3 bases are TGTGCCAGCAGCCAAGGCAGGCGGACTAGCGGGAGGTCCTACAATGAGCAGTTCTTC. Protein sequence: CASSQGRRTSGRSYNEQFF. V is TRBV3-1 (or the pseudogene TRBV3-2) and J is TRBJ2-1; 14 bases agree with TRBD2. Germline V gene lookup returns CDR1 LGHDT and CDR2 YNNKEL (reference sequence). This CDR3 region has 19 residues. V trimming: 1 base; J trimming: 1 base; junction bases outside the gene matches: 6.

The chain employs TRBV3-1 (or the pseudogene TRBV3-2) and TRBJ2-1; no definite D call. CDR1 is LGHDT and CDR2 is YNNKEL in the germline V gene (reference sequence). The CDR3 loop spans 14 amino acids. V was cut by 1 base and J by 5 bases, with 9 bases left in between. The CDR3 sequence is CASSQVNYNNEQFF. The CDR3 DNA follows: TGTGCCAGCAGCCAAGTTAACTATAACAATGAGCAGTTCTTC.

As to this clone: This CDR3 is also generated by other DNA sequences in the sample. The chain employs TRBV2 and TRBJ1-2, with D perhaps TRBD1 (6 bases). There are 13 residues in the CDR3. Trimming cost V 5 bases and J 3 bases, with 10 bases left between them. Germline assignment: CDR1 SNHLY and CDR2 FYNNEI. The CDR3 sequence: CASSSQGDYGYTF. The CDR3, as DNA: TGTGCCAGCAGTTCACAGGGAGACTATGGCTACACCTTC.

V is TRBV3-1 (or the pseudogene TRBV3-2) and J is TRBJ1-6; D ambiguous. There are 12 residues in the CDR3. CDR1 and CDR2 from the germline V gene are LGHDT and YNNKEL (reference sequence). Trimming took off 0 bases at V and 9 bases at J, with 3 bases between the two ends. CDR3 sequence reads: CASSQDRSPLHF. Here the CDR3 DNA reads TGTGCCAGCAGCCAAGATCGTTCACCCCTCCACTTT.

The chain recombines TRBV13 with TRBJ1-1; 9 bases agree with TRBD1. The CDR3 consists of 18 residues. Germline CDR1 PRHDT, CDR2 FYEKMQ (reference sequence). Unmatched junction bases numbered 16, after V lost 5 bases and J lost 3 bases. CDR3 bases: TGTGCCAGCAGCCGCAAGGCGGGGGACAGGGTAAAATACACTGAAGCTTTCTTT. Its protein product is CASSRKAGDRVKYTEAFF.

On this clone itself: Additional DNA sequences in this sample encode the identical CDR3. J is TRBJ1-6 and V is TRBV3-1 (or the pseudogene TRBV3-2); unclear D gene. V dropped 2 bases and J dropped 10 bases, with 9 bases sitting between them. CDR3 length: 13 amino acids. Looked up from germline, CDR1 is LGHDT and CDR2 is YNNKEL (reference sequence). The CDR3 here is CASSQSRESPLHF. In DNA, the CDR3 is TGTGCCAGCAGCCAATCGCGGGAATCACCCCTCCACTTT.

In its sample, this clone was seen a few times. Here the CDR3 DNA reads TGCAGCGTTGAAGAGGGGCGGGAGGGGCCAGATACGCAGTATTTT. Translation gives CSVEEGREGPDTQYF. The V and J genes are TRBV29-1 and TRBJ2-3, with 9 positions matching TRBD2. The CDR3 spans 15 residues. The germline V gene encodes CDR1 SQVTM and CDR2 ANQGSEA. With V trimmed by 0 bases and J by 4 bases, 5 bases remained unmatched.

The rearrangement joins TRBV20-1 to TRBJ1-5, with TRBD1 as a possible D gene (6 bases). Germline V lookup: CDR1 DFQATT, CDR2 SNEGSKA (reference sequence). This CDR3 contains 13 residues. V was cut by 3 bases and J by 5 bases, with 11 bases left in between. The CDR3 bases are TGCAGTGCTAGTCCGACAGGAGATCAGCCCCAGCATTTT. Translated: CSASPTGDQPQHF.

This clone has a handful of counts. The chain uses TRBV3-1 (or the pseudogene TRBV3-2) and TRBJ1-2; 8 nucleotides align to TRBD1. The germline CDR1 and CDR2 sequences are LGHDT and YNNKEL (reference sequence). This CDR3 spans 15 amino acids. With V trimmed by 2 bases and J by 2 bases, 4 bases remained unmatched. DNA for the CDR3: TGTGCCAGCAGCCAACTAGACAGGGGCAACTATGGCTACACCTTC. It codes for CASSQLDRGNYGYTF.

The chain is built from TRBV5-1 and TRBJ1-1, with D possibly TRBD1 on 5 matching bases. This CDR3 has 13 amino acids. Trimming shortened V by 2 bases and J by 3 bases, and 8 bases separated the two germline ends. CDR1 and CDR2 (germline): SGHRS, YFSETQ. The CDR3 protein is CASSLSRDTEAFF. The DNA for the CDR3 is TGCGCCAGCAGCTTATCCAGGGACACTGAAGCTTTCTTT. Looking up the rest from reference TRBV5-1 and TRBJ1-1 gives the full variable domain: KAGVTQTPRYLIKTRGQQVTLSCSPISGHRSVSWYQQTPGQGLQFLFEYFSETQRNKGNFPGRFSGRQFSNSRSEMNVSTLELGDSALYLCASSLSRDTEAFFGQGTRLTVV.

This clone appeared a few times. This chain connects TRBV10-3 to TRBJ1-1; D is ambiguous. Germline V gene sequence: CDR1 ENHRY, CDR2 SYGVKD. V was cut by 0 bases and J by 5 bases, with 10 bases left in between. The CDR3 totals 14 residues. CDR3 sequence reads: CAISESREVTEAFF. CDR3 DNA sequence: TGTGCCATCAGTGAGTCTAGAGAGGTTACTGAAGCTTTCTTT.

The chain couples TRBV30 to TRBJ1-5, with no clear D. V dropped 2 bases and J dropped 0 bases, with 5 bases sitting between them. Germline CDR1 and CDR2: GTSNPN and SVGIG (reference sequence). The CDR3 has 13 residues. In DNA form, the CDR3 reads TGTGCCTGGAGTCACTATAGCAATCAGCCCCAGCATTTT. This codes for CAWSHYSNQPQHF.

This clone was found once. The V call is TRBV5-1, the J call TRBJ1-1; maybe TRBD1 (6 bases). CDR1 is SGHRS, CDR2 YFSETQ, per germline. The CDR3 sequence is 15 residues long. Trimming took off 0 bases at V and 9 bases at J, with 18 bases between the two ends. In nucleotides, the CDR3 is TGCGCCAGCAGCTTGGCCCACCCGAACAGGGATAAAGCTTTCTTT. Translation gives CASSLAHPNRDKAFF. Combining the CDR3 with reference TRBV5-1 and TRBJ1-1 gives the whole variable domain KAGVTQTPRYLIKTRGQQVTLSCSPISGHRSVSWYQQTPGQGLQFLFEYFSETQRNKGNFPGRFSGRQFSNSRSEMNVSTLELGDSALYLCASSLAHPNRDKAFFGQGTRLTVV.

The gene calls are TRBV5-5 and TRBJ1-2, with a possible D match to TRBD1 (5 bases). The V end lost 8 bases, the J end lost 4 bases, and 12 bases lay between the germline ends. Germline lookup yields CDR1 SGHKS and CDR2 YYEKEE (reference sequence). The CDR3 contains 12 residues. The chain's CDR3 is CASQTESYGYTF. The DNA of the CDR3 is TGTGCCAGTCAGACAGAGAGCTATGGCTACACCTTC.